The 13 T cell receptor beta chains reported below all come from one sample, sequenced in a study of blood T cell repertoires in COVID-19. Measured with immunoSEQ multiplex PCR; TCRdb has only the in-frame clones, and not every one. The data contain 350,000 or so clones, about 86% of them seen just once; the ten biggest clones take up approximately 4.4%. Sequenced input: PBMCs or T cells enriched from blood (not recorded which). The origin of the receptors is a woman in her thirties or forties with acute COVID-19.

The rearrangement joins TRBV19 to TRBJ1-1, with D possibly TRBD1 on 5 matching bases. CDR3 length: 13 amino acids. The germline CDR1 and CDR2 sequences are LNHDA and SQIVND (reference sequence). V was shortened by 3 bases and J by 5 bases, with 10 bases between the two germline ends. CDR3: CASSISGLTEAFF. The CDR3 DNA reads as TGTGCCAGTAGTATCTCAGGGTTGACTGAAGCTTTCTTT.

The chain employs TRBV12-3 or TRBV12-4 and TRBJ1-2, with D possibly matching TRBD1 (5 bases). The CDR3 sequence is 13 residues long. The ends were cut back, 5 bases at V and 7 bases at J, with 14 bases in the middle. CDR3 loop: CASSRRGVSGYTF. For the CDR3, the DNA is TGTGCCAGCAGTCGCCGGGGGGTCAGTGGCTACACCTTC.

The chain recombines TRBV6-1 with TRBJ1-5; D is ambiguous. There are 19 residues in the CDR3. Trimming removed 3 bases from V and 0 bases from J, with 21 bases in between. Germline V gene lookup returns CDR1 MNHNS and CDR2 SASEGT. The CDR3 region is CASSDPPGSRSYSNQPQHF. DNA of the CDR3: TGTGCCAGCAGTGACCCCCCGGGATCCAGATCGTATAGCAATCAGCCCCAGCATTTT.

The V and J genes are TRBV19 and TRBJ2-7, with a possible D match to TRBD1 (6 bases). Germline CDR1 reads LNHDA; CDR2 reads SQIVND (reference sequence). This CDR3 has 13 amino acids. The V gene lost 4 bases and the J gene lost 2 bases, with 9 bases spanning the gap. CDR3 DNA: TGTGCCAGTAGTAGGGACAAAACCTACGAGCAGTACTTC. Amino acid sequence: CASSRDKTYEQYF.

CDR3 in amino acids: CASSVEGVINQPQHF. Written as DNA, the CDR3 is TGTGCCAGCAGCGTAGAAGGGGTCATCAATCAGCCCCAGCATTTT. The V gene is TRBV9, the J gene TRBJ1-5, with D possibly being TRBD1 (5 bases). Germline values: CDR1 SGDLS, CDR2 YYNGEE. The length of the CDR3 is 15 residues. With 0 bases removed from V and 3 bases from J, the gap between germline ends came to 10 bases.

The chain combines TRBV27 with TRBJ2-7; the match to TRBD1 covers 7 bases. Trimming took 4 bases from V and 10 from J; bases not matched to a gene: 4. This CDR3 is built from 11 residues. Looked up from germline, CDR1 is MNHEY and CDR2 is SMNVEV (reference sequence). The CDR3: CASSYRGLQYF. In nucleotides, the CDR3 is TGTGCCAGCAGTTACAGGGGCCTACAGTACTTC.

This chain connects TRBV9 to TRBJ1-1; 11 bases are a match to TRBD1. Germline CDR1 SGDLS, CDR2 YYNGEE. There are 14 residues in the CDR3. The V and J ends lost 2 bases and 6 bases, in that order; junction bases with no gene match: 3. Written as DNA, the CDR3 is TGTGCCAGCAGCGTCAGGACAGGGGGCGCTGAAGCTTTCTTT. This codes for CASSVRTGGAEAFF.

This sequence joins TRBV7-8 and TRBJ1-3; D is ambiguous. The V end lost 3 bases, the J end lost 0 bases, and 9 bases lay between the germline ends. CDR3 size: 15 residues. CDR1 SGHVS and CDR2 FQNEAQ come from the germline V gene. The CDR3 region is CASSLAGLSGNTIYF. The CDR3 DNA sequence: TGTGCCAGCAGCTTGGCAGGCCTCTCTGGAAACACCATATATTTT.

In this sample, this clone turned up a few times. The sample holds other DNA sequences that translate to the same CDR3. The V call is TRBV7-2, the J call TRBJ2-1; 9 bases are a match to TRBD2. CDR1 is SGHTA and CDR2 is FQGNSA in the germline V gene. The CDR3 has 16 residues. J lost 2 bases, V lost 5 bases, and 7 bases had no gene match. Here the CDR3 DNA reads TGTGCCAGCAGCCTCTCTAGCGGGGTCACCTACAATGAGCAGTTCTTC. Translation gives CASSLSSGVTYNEQFF.

This chain connects TRBV2 to TRBJ1-1; 9 nucleotides line up with TRBD1. The CDR3 covers 15 residues. J lost 3 bases, V lost 11 bases, and 13 bases had no gene match. Germline V gene lookup returns CDR1 SNHLY and CDR2 FYNNEI. CDR3 nucleotide sequence: TGTGCCTCCCGGACAGGGGCAAAAGGGTACACTGAAGCTTTCTTT. Translated, it gives CASRTGAKGYTEAFF.

The chain is built from TRBV7-2 and TRBJ2-3; TRBD2 agrees at 10 bases. V was pared by 8 bases and J by 4 bases, with 9 bases of the junction left unmatched. The CDR3 spans 15 residues. Germline-derived CDR1 and CDR2 are SGHTA and FQGNSA. CDR3 nucleotides: TGTGCCAGCTCCAGAAGCGGGGGGGCCGCAGATACGCAGTATTTT. Residues: CASSRSGGAADTQYF.

This clone occurred a few times. The chain has TRBV4-2 and TRBJ2-7, with TRBD1 matching 10 bases. V trimming: 2 bases; J trimming: 3 bases; junction bases outside the gene matches: 10. Germline V gene lookup returns CDR1 LGHNA and CDR2 YNFKEQ. The CDR3 is 17 amino acids. The CDR3 protein is CASSQNPGTGVFYEQYF. CDR3 sequence (DNA): TGTGCCAGCAGCCAAAACCCCGGGACAGGGGTTTTCTACGAGCAGTACTTC.

The J gene is TRBJ1-5, the V gene TRBV7-2; 7 bases line up with TRBD1. This CDR3 is built from 15 residues. Germline CDR1 SGHTA, CDR2 FQGNSA. J gave up 3 bases and V 7 bases, and 9 bases lay outside the gene matches. The CDR3 sequence: CASTKTGKANQPQHF. CDR3 nucleotide sequence: TGTGCCAGCACCAAGACAGGGAAGGCCAATCAGCCCCAGCATTTT.